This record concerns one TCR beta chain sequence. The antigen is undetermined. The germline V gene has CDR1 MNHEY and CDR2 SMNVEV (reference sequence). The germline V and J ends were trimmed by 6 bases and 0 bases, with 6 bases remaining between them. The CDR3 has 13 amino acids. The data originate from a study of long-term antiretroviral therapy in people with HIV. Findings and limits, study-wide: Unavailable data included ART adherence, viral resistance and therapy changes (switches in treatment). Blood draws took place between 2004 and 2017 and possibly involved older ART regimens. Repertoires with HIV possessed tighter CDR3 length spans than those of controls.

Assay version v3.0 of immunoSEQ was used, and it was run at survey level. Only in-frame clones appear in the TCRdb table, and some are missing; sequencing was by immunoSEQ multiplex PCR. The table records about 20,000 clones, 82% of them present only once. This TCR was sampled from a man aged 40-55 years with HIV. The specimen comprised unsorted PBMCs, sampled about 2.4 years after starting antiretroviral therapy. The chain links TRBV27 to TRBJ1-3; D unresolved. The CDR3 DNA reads TGTGCCAGCAGCCGCAACTCTGGAAACACCATATATTTT. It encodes CASSRNSGNTIYF.